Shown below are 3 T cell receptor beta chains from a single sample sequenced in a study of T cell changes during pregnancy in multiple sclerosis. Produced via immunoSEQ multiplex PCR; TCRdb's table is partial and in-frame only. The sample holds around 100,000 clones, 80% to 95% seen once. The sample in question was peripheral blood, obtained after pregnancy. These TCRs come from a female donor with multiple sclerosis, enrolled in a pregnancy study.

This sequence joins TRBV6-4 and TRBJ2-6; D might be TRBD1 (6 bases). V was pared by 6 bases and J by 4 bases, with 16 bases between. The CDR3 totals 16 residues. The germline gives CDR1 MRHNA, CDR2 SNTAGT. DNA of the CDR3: TGTGCCAGCAGCCCTAGTGGGGGCTCGGGGGCCAACGTCCTGACTTTC. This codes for CASSPSGGSGANVLTF.

DNA for the CDR3: TGTGCCAGCAGCGTAGGACAGGGGGGAGCTACTAGCGGGACGAACACCGGGGAGCTGTTTTTT. This gives the protein CASSVGQGGATSGTNTGELFF. The chain has TRBV9 and TRBJ2-2; D is possibly TRBD2 (10 bases). Germline V lookup: CDR1 SGDLS, CDR2 YYNGEE. Trimming removed 0 bases at V and 0 bases at J, with 24 bases between. The CDR3 is made up of 21 amino acids.

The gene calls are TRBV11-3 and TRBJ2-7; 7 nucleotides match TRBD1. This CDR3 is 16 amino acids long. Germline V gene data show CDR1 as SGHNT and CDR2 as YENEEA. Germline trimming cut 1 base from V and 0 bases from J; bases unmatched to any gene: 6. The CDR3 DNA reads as TGTGCCAGCAGCTTAGTAGGGGGCCAGGCCTCCTACGAGCAGTACTTC. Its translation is CASSLVGGQASYEQYF.